These 6 T cell receptor beta chains came from one sample sequenced in a study of response to subunit inactivated influenza vaccine. TCRdb independently ran MiXCR on the RT-PCR reads; one entry per CDR3 protein. The sample holds approximately 700,000 distinct CDR3 sequences, about 15% seen once. This specimen consisted of PBMCs from blood, obtained 11 to 12 days after vaccination. These receptors came from a man aged 50 to 60 who received an inactivated influenza vaccine.

The V gene is TRBV20-1, the J gene TRBJ2-5, with 10 positions matching TRBD2. The V gene end was trimmed by 3 bases and the J gene end by 2 bases; junction bases not matched to a gene: 3. The CDR3 contains 14 residues. The germline V gene encodes CDR1 DFQATT and CDR2 SNEGSKA (reference sequence). CDR3 residues: CSASRTSGQETQYF. The CDR3 DNA reads TGCAGTGCTAGTCGGACTAGCGGTCAAGAGACCCAGTACTTC.

The chain carries TRBV5-1 and TRBJ2-7, with 9 bases fitting TRBD1. The CDR3 runs to 13 residues. The V segment lost 5 bases and the J segment 5 bases; nucleotides outside the gene matches: 5. Germline assignment: CDR1 SGHRS and CDR2 YFSETQ. The CDR3 DNA sequence: TGCGCCAGCAGACCGGGACAGGGTGACGAGCAGTACTTC. Translation gives CASRPGQGDEQYF.

DNA of the CDR3: TGTGCCTGGAGTGCCGGGGAGCCGTACGAGCAGTACTTC. Its protein is CAWSAGEPYEQYF. The genes are TRBV30 and TRBJ2-7; tentative D call: TRBD2 (5 bases). Germline values: CDR1 GTSNPN, CDR2 SVGIG (reference sequence). Trimming removed 1 base from V and 4 bases from J, with 11 bases in between. The CDR3 has 13 amino acids.

This clonotype was recorded many times. The chain has TRBV4-1 and TRBJ1-1; 8 bases map to TRBD1. This CDR3 has 15 residues. Germline CDR1 reads MGHRA; CDR2 reads YSYEKL. J was trimmed by 1 base and V by 3 bases; bases with no gene match: 4. The CDR3 DNA is TGCGCCAGCAGCCAGACAGGGGTGACGAACACTGAAGCTTTCTTT. Encoded protein: CASSQTGVTNTEAFF.

The CDR3 region has the DNA TGTGCCAGCAGCCGCCCACGAGGACAGGGGGGAACCTACGAGCAGTACTTC. Its protein product is CASSRPRGQGGTYEQYF. The V gene is TRBV3-1, the J gene TRBJ2-7; 10 bases line up with TRBD1. The V and J ends lost 4 bases and 2 bases, in that order; junction bases with no gene match: 11. This CDR3 is built from 17 residues. Germline-derived CDR1 and CDR2 are LGHDT and YNNKEL (reference sequence).

The J gene is TRBJ1-2, the V gene TRBV6-2 or TRBV6-3; no firm D call. Germline CDR1 is MNHEY and CDR2 is SVGEGT. V lost 5 bases, J lost 4 bases, and 8 bases lay in between. This CDR3 contains 12 residues. CDR3 in amino acids: CASSQPLYGYTF. The CDR3 DNA sequence: TGTGCCAGCAGTCAGCCCCTCTATGGCTACACCTTC.